This T cell receptor (beta chain) emerged from a study of blood T cell repertoires in COVID-19. V dropped 8 bases and J dropped 4 bases, with 21 bases sitting between them. Germline loops: CDR1 MDHEN, CDR2 SYDVKM. The CDR3 covers 16 residues. Produced via immunoSEQ multiplex PCR; TCRdb's table is partial and in-frame only. The data hold roughly 370,000 clones, with around nine tenths observed a single time. Material: PBMCs or T cells enriched from blood (not recorded which). This TCR came from a woman in her forties or fifties who had recovered from COVID-19. V is TRBV28 and J is TRBJ1-5, with D tentatively TRBD1 (5 bases). CDR3 nucleotide sequence: TGTGCCAGCGCTCCCCACGGGGGGGTGGAGAATCAGCCCCAGCATTTT. This translates into CASAPHGGVENQPQHF.